This is a list of T cell receptor beta chains from one sample in a study of identifying expanded T cells in peripheral blood. Clones were read by immunoSEQ multiplex PCR, and TCRdb kept only the in-frame ones, dropping some. The sample yields about 80,000 clones, around nine tenths seen once. Sequencing was performed on blood. These receptors were obtained from a person between 18 and 75 years old in good health. CDR3s include the opening cysteine and the closing phenylalanine or tryptophan. The D gene is left open where the match is weak. Expanded clones are given a class, and other clones once, few, many or no size at all.

V gene	D gene	clone size	CDR3 length	J gene	CDR3 DNA	CDR3 protein
TRBV5-6	TRBD1	NA	17	TRBJ1-2	TGTGCCAGCAGCTCGCCGGGACAGGGTGTGTCTAACTATGGCTACACCTTC	CASSSPGQGVSNYGYTF
TRBV20-1	NA	NA	10	TRBJ1-1	TGCAGTGCTGAATGGCCTGAAGCTTTCTTT	CSAEWPEAFF
TRBV15	NA	NA	14	TRBJ1-1	TGTGCCACCAGCAGGGACCTCCTTGACACTGAAGCTTTCTTT	CATSRDLLDTEAFF
TRBV25-1	TRBD1	NA	17	TRBJ2-2	TGTGCCAGCAGCCCCACCCCGGACAGGGGAGACACCGGGGAGCTGTTTTTT	CASSPTPDRGDTGELFF
TRBV7-9	NA	NA	15	TRBJ1-2	TGTGCCAGCAGCTTAAAAACGGTTTCCCTTTATGGCTACACCTTC	CASSLKTVSLYGYTF
TRBV4-3	TRBD1	NA	15	TRBJ2-2	TGCGCCAGCAGCCAAGGGACAGGGAACACCGGGGAGCTGTTTTTT	CASSQGTGNTGELFF
TRBV6-5	TRBD1	NA	12	TRBJ1-2	TGTGCCACCACGACAGGGGATTCTGGCTACACCTTC	CATTTGDSGYTF
TRBV30	TRBD1	NA	14	TRBJ2-2	TGTGCCTGGGGTAAACAGGGGGCAGACGGGGAGCTGTTTTTT	CAWGKQGADGELFF
TRBV7-8	TRBD2	NA	15	TRBJ2-1	TGTGCCAGCAGTCCCGGTCTAGCGGGAGCAAATGAGCAGTTCTTC	CASSPGLAGANEQFF
TRBV4-3	NA	NA	15	TRBJ1-2	TGCGCCAGCAGCCAAGATTGGGGCAGGGAAGGGGGCTACACCTTC	CASSQDWGREGGYTF
TRBV7-3	NA	NA	13	TRBJ2-3	TGTGCCAGCAGCCGGGGGTACGGGGATACGCAGTATTTT	CASSRGYGDTQYF
TRBV18	NA	NA	12	TRBJ2-3	TGTGCCAGCTCACTTCCGGGGGATACGCAGTATTTT	CASSLPGDTQYF
TRBV29-1	TRBD1	NA	17	TRBJ2-4	TGCAGCGTTGAAGAGGGAATAATCGTCGGACAGGGAAACATTCAGTACTTC	CSVEEGIIVGQGNIQYF
TRBV2	NA	NA	14	TRBJ2-1	TGTGCCAGCAGTGTCCAGGGATCCTACAATGAGCAGTTCTTC	CASSVQGSYNEQFF
TRBV10-3	NA	NA	17	TRBJ1-6	TGTGCCATCAGAGCGGGCAGCGAGAGCTCCTATAATTCACCCCTCCACTTT	CAIRAGSESSYNSPLHF
TRBV9	NA	NA	14	TRBJ1-1	TGTGCCAGCAGCGCCGACCCCCGAGGGACTGAAGCTTTCTTT	CASSADPRGTEAFF
TRBV25-1	NA	NA	11	TRBJ2-7	TGTGCCAGCAGTCTTACCTACGAGCAGTACTTC	CASSLTYEQYF
TRBV6-1	TRBD1	once	14	TRBJ1-2	TGTGCCAGCAGCAGGACAGGGACTTCTTATGGCTACACCTTC	CASSRTGTSYGYTF
TRBV29-1	TRBD1	NA	14	TRBJ2-3	TGCAGCGTAGCAAGGACAGGGGGCACAGATACGCAGTATTTT	CSVARTGGTDTQYF
TRBV6-1	NA	once	12	TRBJ2-7	TGTGCCAGCAGTTTAGCGGCAGGGGAGCAGTACTTC	CASSLAAGEQYF
TRBV5-6	TRBD1	NA	14	TRBJ2-5	TGTGCCAGCAGAGGGACAGGGGACCAAGAGACCCAGTACTTC	CASRGTGDQETQYF
TRBV19	TRBD2	NA	17	TRBJ2-6	TGTGCCAGTACCACACCCGGAGCGGGAGGTGGGGCCAACGTCCTGACTTTC	CASTTPGAGGGANVLTF
TRBV6-6	NA	NA	14	TRBJ1-1	TGTGCCAGCAGTTACCTATTGGACAGTGTTGAAGCTTTCTTT	CASSYLLDSVEAFF
TRBV19	NA	NA	15	TRBJ1-2	TGTGCCATAAGGAAGGGCCAGGGGAAGGTTGGAGGCTACACCTTC	CAIRKGQGKVGGYTF
TRBV19	NA	NA	12	TRBJ2-5	TGTGCCAGTAGTATAGGGAGAGGGTCCCAGTACTTC	CASSIGRGSQYF
TRBV7-2	NA	NA	15	TRBJ1-2	TGTGCCAGCTACCGCGGGGTGACGCCTAACTATGGCTACACCTTC	CASYRGVTPNYGYTF
TRBV4-3	NA	NA	15	TRBJ2-7	TGCGCCAGCAGCCAAGGAGTCGTGGACTCCTACGAGCAGTACTTC	CASSQGVVDSYEQYF
TRBV9	TRBD1	NA	16	TRBJ2-3	TGTGCCAGCAGCCCCCGGGACAGGGGGCTTACAGATACGCAGTATTTT	CASSPRDRGLTDTQYF
TRBV30	TRBD2	NA	14	TRBJ2-1	TGTGCCTGGAGTAGGGCTAGCGGTTACAATGAGCAGTTCTTC	CAWSRASGYNEQFF